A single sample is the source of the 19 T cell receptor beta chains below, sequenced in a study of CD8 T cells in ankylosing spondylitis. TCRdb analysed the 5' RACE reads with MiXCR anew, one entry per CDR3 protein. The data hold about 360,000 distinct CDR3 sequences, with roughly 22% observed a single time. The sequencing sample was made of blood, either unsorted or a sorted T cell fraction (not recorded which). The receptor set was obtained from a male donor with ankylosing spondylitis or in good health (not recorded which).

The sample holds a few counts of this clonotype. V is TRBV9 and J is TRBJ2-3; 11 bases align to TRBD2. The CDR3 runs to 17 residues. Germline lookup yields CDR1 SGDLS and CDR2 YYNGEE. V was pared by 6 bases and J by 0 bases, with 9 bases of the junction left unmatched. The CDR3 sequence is CASTGGTSGPSTDTQYF. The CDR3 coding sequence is TGTGCCAGCACTGGGGGGACTAGCGGTCCTAGCACAGATACGCAGTATTTT.

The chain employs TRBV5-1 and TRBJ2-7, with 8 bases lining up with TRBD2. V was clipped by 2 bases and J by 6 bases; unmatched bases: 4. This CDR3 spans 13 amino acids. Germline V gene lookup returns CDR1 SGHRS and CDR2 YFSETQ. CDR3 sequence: CASSLLAGSEQYF. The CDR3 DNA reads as TGCGCCAGCAGCTTATTAGCGGGGAGCGAGCAGTACTTC.

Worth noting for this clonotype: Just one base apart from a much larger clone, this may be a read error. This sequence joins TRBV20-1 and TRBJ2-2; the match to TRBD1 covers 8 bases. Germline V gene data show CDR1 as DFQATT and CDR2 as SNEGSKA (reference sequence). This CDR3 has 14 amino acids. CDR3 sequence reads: CSTRDKAGGRELFF. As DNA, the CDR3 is TGCAGTACTAGAGATAAGGCAGGGGGCCGGGAGCTGTTTTTT.

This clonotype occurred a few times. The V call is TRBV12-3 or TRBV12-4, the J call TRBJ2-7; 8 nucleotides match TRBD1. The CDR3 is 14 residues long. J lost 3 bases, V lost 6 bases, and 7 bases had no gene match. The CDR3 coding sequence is TGTGCCAGCAGGCGAACTGGACAGGGCTACGAGCAGTACTTC. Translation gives CASRRTGQGYEQYF.

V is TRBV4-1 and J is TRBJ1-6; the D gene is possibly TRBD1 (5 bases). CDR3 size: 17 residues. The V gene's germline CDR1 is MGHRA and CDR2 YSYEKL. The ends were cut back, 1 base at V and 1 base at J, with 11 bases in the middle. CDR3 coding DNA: TGCGCCAGCAGCCAAGTACCAGGGCGGTCCTATAATTCACCCCTCCACTTT. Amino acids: CASSQVPGRSYNSPLHF.

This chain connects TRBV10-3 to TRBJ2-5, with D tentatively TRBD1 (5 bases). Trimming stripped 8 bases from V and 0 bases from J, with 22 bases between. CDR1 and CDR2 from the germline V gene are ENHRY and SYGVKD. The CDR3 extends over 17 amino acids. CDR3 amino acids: CAISQEGAGMDQETQYF. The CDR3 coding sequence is TGTGCCATCTCACAGGAAGGGGCTGGGATGGACCAAGAGACCCAGTACTTC.

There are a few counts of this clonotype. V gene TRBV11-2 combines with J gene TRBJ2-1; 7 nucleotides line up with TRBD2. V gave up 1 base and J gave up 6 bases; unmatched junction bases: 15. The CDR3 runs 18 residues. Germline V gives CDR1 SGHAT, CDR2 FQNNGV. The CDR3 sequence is CASSLVPFGGGGGNEQFF. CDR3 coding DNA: TGTGCCAGCAGCTTAGTCCCTTTCGGCGGGGGTGGTGGCAATGAGCAGTTCTTC. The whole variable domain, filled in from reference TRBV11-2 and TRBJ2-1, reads EAGVAQSPRYKIIEKRQSVAFWCNPISGHATLYWYQQILGQGPKLLIQFQNNGVVDDSQLPKDRFSAERLKGVDSTLKIQPAKLEDSAVYLCASSLVPFGGGGGNEQFFGPGTRLTVL.

CDR3 nucleotide sequence: TGTGCCAGCAGCGTAGCCACTAGCACAGATACGCAGTATTTT. Its protein is CASSVATSTDTQYF. This rearrangement joins TRBV9 to TRBJ2-3; D is undetermined. From germline, CDR1 is SGDLS and CDR2 YYNGEE. The CDR3 spans 14 residues. Trimming stripped 0 bases from V and 0 bases from J, with 5 bases between.

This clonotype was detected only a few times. The CDR3 DNA reads as TGTGCCAGTTTCATAGGGAGGGTGTGGGCTGAAGCTTTCTTT. Its protein is CASFIGRVWAEAFF. The chain couples TRBV2 to TRBJ1-1, with no clear D. Germline V gene data show CDR1 as SNHLY and CDR2 as FYNNEI. This CDR3 spans 14 amino acids. Trimming left V 9 bases short and J 6 bases short, with 20 bases between.

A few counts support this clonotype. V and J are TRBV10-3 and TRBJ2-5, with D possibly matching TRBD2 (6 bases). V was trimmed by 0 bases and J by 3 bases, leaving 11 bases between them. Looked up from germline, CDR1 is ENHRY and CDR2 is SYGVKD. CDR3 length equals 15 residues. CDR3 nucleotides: TGTGCCATCAGTGAGTCGGGAGGTTTTGAAGAGACCCAGTACTTC. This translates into CAISESGGFEETQYF.

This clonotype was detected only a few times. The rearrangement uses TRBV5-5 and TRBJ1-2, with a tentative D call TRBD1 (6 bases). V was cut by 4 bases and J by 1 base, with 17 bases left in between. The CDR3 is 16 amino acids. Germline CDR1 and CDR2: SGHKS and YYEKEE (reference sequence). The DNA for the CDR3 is TGTGCCAGCAGCGGCCCACAGGGCATCCTTAACTATGGCTACACCTTC. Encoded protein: CASSGPQGILNYGYTF.

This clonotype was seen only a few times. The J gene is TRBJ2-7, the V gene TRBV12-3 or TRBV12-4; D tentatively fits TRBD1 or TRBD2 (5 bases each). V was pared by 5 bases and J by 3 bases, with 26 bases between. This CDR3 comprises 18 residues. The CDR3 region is CASSTTKSVREYDYEQYF. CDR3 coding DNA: TGTGCCAGCAGTACCACCAAGAGCGTCAGGGAGTATGACTACGAGCAGTACTTC.

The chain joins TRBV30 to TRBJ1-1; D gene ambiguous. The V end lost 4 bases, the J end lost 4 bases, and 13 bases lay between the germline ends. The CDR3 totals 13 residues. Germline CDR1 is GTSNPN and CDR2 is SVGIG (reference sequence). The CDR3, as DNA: TGTGCCTGGAAGTACCAAGCCGCCACTGAAGCTTTCTTT. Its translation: CAWKYQAATEAFF.

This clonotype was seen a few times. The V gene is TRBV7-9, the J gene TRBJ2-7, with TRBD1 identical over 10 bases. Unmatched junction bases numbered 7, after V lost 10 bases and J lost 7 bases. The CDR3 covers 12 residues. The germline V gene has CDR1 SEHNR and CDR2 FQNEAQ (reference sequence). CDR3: CAIRDRGIEQYF. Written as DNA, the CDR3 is TGTGCCATCCGGGACAGGGGTATAGAGCAGTACTTC.

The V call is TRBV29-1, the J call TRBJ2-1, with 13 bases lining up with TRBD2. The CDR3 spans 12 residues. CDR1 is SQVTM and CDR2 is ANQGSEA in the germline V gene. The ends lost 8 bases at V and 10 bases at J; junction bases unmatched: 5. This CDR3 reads CSTPTSGGEQFF. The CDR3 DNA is TGCAGCACCCCGACTAGCGGGGGGGAGCAGTTCTTC.

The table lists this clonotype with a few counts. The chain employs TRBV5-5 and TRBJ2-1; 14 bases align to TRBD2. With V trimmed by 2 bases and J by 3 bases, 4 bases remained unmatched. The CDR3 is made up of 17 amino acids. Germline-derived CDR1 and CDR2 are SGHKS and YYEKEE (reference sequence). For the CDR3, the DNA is TGTGCCAGCAGCTTTGGACTAGCGGGGGGCAGCTACAATGAGCAGTTCTTC. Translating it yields CASSFGLAGGSYNEQFF.

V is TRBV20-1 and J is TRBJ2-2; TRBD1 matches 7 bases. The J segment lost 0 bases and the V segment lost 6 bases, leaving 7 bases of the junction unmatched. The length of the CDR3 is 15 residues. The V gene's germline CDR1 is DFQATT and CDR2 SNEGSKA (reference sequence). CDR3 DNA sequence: TGCAGTGCCGAAACAGGGGTCTCGAACACCGGGGAGCTGTTTTTT. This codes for CSAETGVSNTGELFF.

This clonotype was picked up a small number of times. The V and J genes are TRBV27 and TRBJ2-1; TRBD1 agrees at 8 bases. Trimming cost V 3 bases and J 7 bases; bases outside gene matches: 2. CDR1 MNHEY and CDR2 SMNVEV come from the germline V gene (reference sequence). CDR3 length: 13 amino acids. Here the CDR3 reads CASSLTGANEQFF. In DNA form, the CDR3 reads TGTGCCAGCAGTTTGACAGGGGCAAATGAGCAGTTCTTC.

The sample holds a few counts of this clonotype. In DNA, the CDR3 is TGTGCCAGCAGCACGGCCGAGCTCGAGCAGTACTTC. Translated, it gives CASSTAELEQYF. The chain uses TRBV7-9 and TRBJ2-7; the D is unclear. Per germline, CDR1 SEHNR and CDR2 FQNEAQ (reference sequence). This CDR3 is built from 12 residues. Trimming shortened V by 5 bases and J by 6 bases, and 11 bases separated the two germline ends.